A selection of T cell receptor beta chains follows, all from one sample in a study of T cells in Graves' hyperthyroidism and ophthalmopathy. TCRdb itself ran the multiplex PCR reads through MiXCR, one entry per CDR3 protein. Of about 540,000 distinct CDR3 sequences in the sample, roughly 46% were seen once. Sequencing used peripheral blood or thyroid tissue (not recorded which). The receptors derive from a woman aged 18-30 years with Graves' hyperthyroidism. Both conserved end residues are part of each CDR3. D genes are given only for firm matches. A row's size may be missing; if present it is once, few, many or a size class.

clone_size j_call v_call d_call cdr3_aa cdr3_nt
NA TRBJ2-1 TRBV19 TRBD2 CASSSRWREGSHNEQFF TGTGCCAGTAGTTCTCGGTGGCGGGAGGGGTCCCACAATGAGCAGTTCTTC
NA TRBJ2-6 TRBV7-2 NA CASSLPPTGANVLTF TGTGCCAGCAGCTTACCCCCCACAGGGGCCAACGTCCTGACTTTC
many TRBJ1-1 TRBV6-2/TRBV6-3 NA CASSQVRGRNTEAFF TGTGCCAGCAGCCAGGTACGGGGTAGGAACACTGAAGCTTTCTTT
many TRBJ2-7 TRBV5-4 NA CASSPDISYEQYF TGTGCCAGCAGCCCTGACATTTCCTACGAGCAGTACTTC
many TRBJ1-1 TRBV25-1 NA CASSEMNTEAFF TGTGCCAGCAGTGAGATGAACACTGAAGCTTTCTTT
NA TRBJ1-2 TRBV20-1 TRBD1 CSATGQGKGYTF TGCAGTGCAACAGGACAGGGGAAAGGCTACACCTTC
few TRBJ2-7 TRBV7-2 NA CASTRPPGEQYF TGTGCCAGTACCCGACCCCCTGGTGAGCAGTACTTC
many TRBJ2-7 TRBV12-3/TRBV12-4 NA CASSSPDGFYEQYF TGTGCCAGCAGTTCCCCGGACGGGTTCTACGAGCAGTACTTC
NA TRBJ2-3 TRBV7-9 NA CASSLGFGDTQYF TGTGCCAGCAGCTTAGGATTCGGGGATACGCAGTATTTT
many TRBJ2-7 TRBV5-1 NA CASSRLQGISYEQYF TGCGCCAGCAGCAGACTACAGGGTATCTCCTACGAGCAGTACTTC
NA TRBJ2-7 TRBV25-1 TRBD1 CAGSRRDRGSEQYF TGTGCCGGCAGCAGGCGGGACAGGGGCTCCGAGCAGTACTTC
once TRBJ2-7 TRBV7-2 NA CASSLVRGREQYF TGTGCCAGCAGCTTAGTCCGGGGGAGGGAGCAGTACTTC
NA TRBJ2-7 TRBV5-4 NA CASSFGNEQYF TGTGCCAGCAGCTTTGGCAATGAGCAGTACTTC
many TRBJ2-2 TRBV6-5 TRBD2 CASSLGLAGFGELFF TGTGCCAGCAGTCTTGGACTAGCGGGATTTGGGGAGCTGTTTTTT
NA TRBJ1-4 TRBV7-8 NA CASSPAGGPLFF TGTGCCAGCAGCCCAGCGGGGGGCCCACTGTTTTTT
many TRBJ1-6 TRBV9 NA CASSEPSGDNSPLHF TGTGCCAGCAGCGAACCCTCGGGAGATAATTCACCCCTCCACTTT
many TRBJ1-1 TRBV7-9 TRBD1 CASKTGGTEAFF TGTGCCAGCAAGACAGGGGGCACTGAAGCTTTCTTT
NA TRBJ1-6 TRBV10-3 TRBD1 CAIREQGDSPLHF TGTGCCATCAGGGAACAGGGGGATTCACCCCTCCACTTT
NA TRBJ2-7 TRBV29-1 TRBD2 CSPGTSGTYEQYF TGCAGCCCCGGGACTAGCGGGACCTACGAGCAGTACTTC
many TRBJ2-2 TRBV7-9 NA CASSSPLEENTGELFF TGTGCCAGCAGCTCCCCCTTGGAGGAGAACACCGGGGAGCTGTTTTTT
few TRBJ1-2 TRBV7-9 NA CASSFGGVDSTNYGYTF TGTGCCAGCAGCTTTGGGGGCGTTGACTCTACTAACTATGGCTACACCTTC
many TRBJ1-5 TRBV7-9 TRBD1 CASSGDRVGGQPQHF TGTGCCAGCAGCGGGGACAGGGTGGGAGGTCAGCCCCAGCATTTT
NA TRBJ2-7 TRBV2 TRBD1 CAGGEGDRADEQYF TGTGCCGGGGGCGAAGGGGACAGGGCGGACGAGCAGTACTTC
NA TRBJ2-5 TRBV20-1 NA CSSSRQETQYF TGCAGTTCGTCGCGGCAAGAGACCCAGTACTTC
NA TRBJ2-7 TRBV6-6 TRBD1 CASSYSRNPRQGVDYEQYF TGTGCCAGCAGTTACTCTCGTAACCCCAGACAGGGAGTCGACTACGAGCAGTACTTC
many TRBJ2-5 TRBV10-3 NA CAIRPRADQETQYF TGTGCCATCAGGCCCAGGGCAGACCAAGAGACCCAGTACTTC
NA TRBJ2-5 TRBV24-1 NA CATSDTRGQQRQETQYF TGTGCCACCAGTGATACCCGAGGACAGCAGAGACAAGAGACCCAGTACTTC
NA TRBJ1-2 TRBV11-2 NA CASSPTVLGYTF TGTGCCAGCAGCCCGACAGTCTTAGGCTACACCTTC
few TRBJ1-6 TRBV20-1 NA CSARPGQGNSPLHF TGCAGTGCTAGACCCGGTCAGGGGAATTCACCCCTCCACTTT
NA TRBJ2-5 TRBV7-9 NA CASSLAVHPEFF TGTGCCAGCAGCTTAGCGGTCCACCCCGAGTTCTTC
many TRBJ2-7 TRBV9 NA CASSPRWERSYEQYF TGTGCCAGCAGCCCACGTTGGGAGCGTAGCTACGAGCAGTACTTC
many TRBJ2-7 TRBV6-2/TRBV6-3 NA CASSAAVFHEQYF TGTGCCAGCAGTGCCGCAGTGTTCCACGAGCAGTACTTC
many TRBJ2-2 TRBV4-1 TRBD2 CASSQVPGLANTGELFF TGCGCCAGCAGCCAGGTACCGGGACTAGCGAACACCGGGGAGCTGTTTTTT
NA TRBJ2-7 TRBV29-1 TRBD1 CSVDGDRGPDEQYF TGCAGCGTTGATGGGGACAGGGGACCCGATGAGCAGTACTTC
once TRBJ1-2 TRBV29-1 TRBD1 CSPRDRANYGYTF TGCAGCCCCCGGGACAGGGCTAACTATGGCTACACCTTC
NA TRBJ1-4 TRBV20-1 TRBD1 CSAREIGQGAGEKLFF TGCAGTGCTAGAGAGATAGGACAGGGGGCTGGAGAAAAACTGTTTTTT
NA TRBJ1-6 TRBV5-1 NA CASSLGAGDSPLHF TGCGCCAGCAGCTTGGGCGCGGGAGATTCACCCCTCCACTTT
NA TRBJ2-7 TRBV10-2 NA CATSVTEQYF TGCGCCACCAGTGTGACCGAGCAGTACTTC
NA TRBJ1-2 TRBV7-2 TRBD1 CASSVGTGPTYGYTF TGTGCCAGCAGCGTTGGGACAGGTCCTACCTATGGCTACACCTTC
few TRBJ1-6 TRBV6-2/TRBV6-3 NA CASSLTGKNNSPLHF TGTGCCAGCAGTTTAACAGGGAAGAATAATTCACCCCTCCACTTT
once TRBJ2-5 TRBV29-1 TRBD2 CSSEGTSGNQETQYF TGCAGCAGTGAAGGGACTAGCGGGAACCAAGAGACCCAGTACTTC
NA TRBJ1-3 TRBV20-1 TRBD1 CSAREGAGGNTIYF TGCAGTGCTAGAGAGGGGGCAGGGGGGAACACCATATATTTT